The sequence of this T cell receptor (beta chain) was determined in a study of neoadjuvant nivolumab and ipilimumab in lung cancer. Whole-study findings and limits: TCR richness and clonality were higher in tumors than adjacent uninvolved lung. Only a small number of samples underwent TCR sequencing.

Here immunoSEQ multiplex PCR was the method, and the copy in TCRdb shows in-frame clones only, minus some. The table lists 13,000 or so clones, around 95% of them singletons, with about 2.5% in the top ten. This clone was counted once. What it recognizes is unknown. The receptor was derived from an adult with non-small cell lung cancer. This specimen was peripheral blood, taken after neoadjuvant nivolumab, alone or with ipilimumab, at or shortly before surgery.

As DNA, the CDR3 is TGTGCCAGCAGCTTCCCCGGTCCTGATGCCGAGCAGTACTTC. Translating gives CASSFPGPDAEQYF. V is TRBV5-5 and J is TRBJ2-7; no clear D. V lost 2 bases to trimming and J lost 6 bases, with 15 bases between them. The CDR3 covers 14 residues. Per the germline V gene, CDR1 is SGHKS and CDR2 is YYEKEE (reference sequence).